This T cell receptor (beta chain) is from a study of blood T cell repertoires in COVID-19. Study-level information: Samples representing acute and convalescent COVID-19 were sourced from the United States, Italy and Spain. PBMCs, B-cell-depleted T cells, or T cells provided the cDNA or gDNA that made up the material.

Germline V gene lookup returns CDR1 SGHRS and CDR2 YFSETQ. The CDR3 is 13 amino acids. The ends lost 4 bases at V and 8 bases at J; junction bases unmatched: 6. The assay was immunoSEQ multiplex PCR, and TCRdb's table has in-frame clones only and misses some. The sample includes about 350,000 clones, roughly 87% of them seen just once. The sequenced material came from peripheral blood. This sequence originates from a woman in her sixties or seventies with COVID-19, enrolled during active disease. The genes are TRBV5-1 and TRBJ2-1; the match to TRBD1 covers 7 bases. The CDR3 region is CASSVGQVDEQFF. CDR3 bases: TGCGCCAGCAGCGTCGGACAGGTTGATGAGCAGTTCTTC.